Below, 11 T cell receptor beta chains from the same sample are listed, as sequenced in a study of cytomegalovirus exposure and HLA in healthy donors. The PCR had 60 Vbeta and 13 Jbeta primers. TCRdb's copy holds only in-frame clones and misses some; the assay was immunoSEQ multiplex PCR. The sample comprises some 150,000 clones, 60% to 85% of which are singletons, and roughly 2.8% rests with the top ten. The sequenced material came from PBMCs. These receptors were taken from a male donor in good health and CMV-seronegative.

The rearrangement links TRBV10-3 to TRBJ2-7; D is uncertain. Germline assignment: CDR1 ENHRY and CDR2 SYGVKD. Trimming removed 6 bases from V and 6 bases from J, with 21 bases in between. CDR3 length: 15 amino acids. This CDR3 reads CAIRTRFPPEGEQYF. CDR3 DNA sequence: TGTGCCATCAGAACCAGGTTTCCCCCGGAAGGCGAGCAGTACTTC.

This clone was seen only a few times. The rearrangement uses TRBV4-1 and TRBJ2-7, with 9 nucleotides matching TRBD1. Trimming cost V 0 bases and J 3 bases; bases outside gene matches: 3. Germline V gene sequence: CDR1 MGHRA, CDR2 YSYEKL. CDR3 length equals 15 residues. CDR3 DNA: TGCGCCAGCAGCCAAGAGGACAGGGGTTACTACGAGCAGTACTTC. Its protein product is CASSQEDRGYYEQYF.

A few counts support this clone. This sequence joins TRBV5-4 and TRBJ2-1, with D perhaps TRBD2 (6 bases). Between the trimmed V and J ends, which lost 0 bases and 6 bases, there was a span of 13 bases. The CDR3 totals 15 residues. The germline gives CDR1 SGHNT, CDR2 YYREEE (reference sequence). The CDR3 is CASSLEVGAGNEQFF. The CDR3 bases are TGTGCCAGCAGCTTGGAGGTGGGAGCGGGCAATGAGCAGTTCTTC. The variable domain in full, with the rest retrieved from reference TRBV5-4 and TRBJ2-1, is ETGVTQSPTHLIKTRGQQVTLRCSSQSGHNTVSWYQQALGQGPQFIFQYYREEENGRGNFPPRFSGLQFPNYSSELNVNALELDDSALYLCASSLEVGAGNEQFFGPGTRLTVL.

The chain has TRBV7-3 and TRBJ2-2; possibly TRBD2 for D (5 bases). V gave up 1 base and J gave up 6 bases, with 24 bases separating them. The CDR3 consists of 19 residues. Germline loops: CDR1 SGHTA, CDR2 FQGTGA. As DNA, the CDR3 is TGTGCCAGCAGCTTAAATTCGAGGTCCAGCGGCGCCCTGCCCGGGGAGCTGTTTTTT. Its protein is CASSLNSRSSGALPGELFF.

This chain links TRBV5-6 with TRBJ1-1, with D possibly being TRBD1 (5 bases). Germline CDR1 reads SGHDT; CDR2 reads YYEEEE. This CDR3 has 14 residues. Trimming removed 3 bases from V and 7 bases from J, with 16 bases in between. For the CDR3, the DNA is TGTGCCAGCAGCTCCGGTACAGGACAACTTGAAGCTTTCTTT. Translating gives CASSSGTGQLEAFF.

In DNA, the CDR3 is TGTGCCAGCAGCTTAGGGGTGGGGGGGAACACTGAAGCTTTCTTT. This encodes CASSLGVGGNTEAFF. The chain employs TRBV7-6 and TRBJ1-1; weak D call: TRBD1 (5 bases). The V end lost 1 base, the J end lost 1 base, and 10 bases lay between the germline ends. Per the germline V gene, CDR1 is SGHVS and CDR2 is FNYEAQ. The CDR3 runs to 15 residues. Supplemented by reference TRBV7-6 and TRBJ1-1, the full variable domain reads GAGVSQSPRYKVTKRGQDVALRCDPISGHVSLYWYRQALGQGPEFLTYFNYEAQQDKSGLPNDRFSAERPEGSISTLTIQRTEQRDSAMYRCASSLGVGGNTEAFFGQGTRLTVV.

V is TRBV2 and J is TRBJ1-1; the match to TRBD1 covers 9 bases. V lost 10 bases, J lost 0 bases, and 12 bases stayed unmatched. Germline V gene sequence: CDR1 SNHLY, CDR2 FYNNEI. This CDR3 spans 16 amino acids. The CDR3 DNA sequence: TGTGCCACCTTTGGAGGGACAGGGACCATGAACACTGAAGCTTTCTTT. As protein: CATFGGTGTMNTEAFF.

In its sample, this clone was seen a few times. The chain combines TRBV11-3 with TRBJ2-3; 13 bases line up with TRBD2. Germline V CDR1 and CDR2: SGHNT, YENEEA. V lost 8 bases, J lost 0 bases, and 8 bases stayed unmatched. The CDR3 runs to 17 residues. CDR3 nucleotides: TGTGCCAGCTCGTGGGGACTAGCGGGAACTAGCACAGATACGCAGTATTTT. Its translation is CASSWGLAGTSTDTQYF.

This clone was counted a single time. The V gene is TRBV6-5, the J gene TRBJ1-1; perhaps TRBD1 as D (6 bases). This CDR3 spans 14 amino acids. Germline lookup yields CDR1 MNHEY and CDR2 SVGAGI. V shed 4 bases and J shed 6 bases, with 15 bases lying between them. CDR3 amino acids: CASSWGEGTSEAFF. The CDR3 DNA reads TGTGCCAGCAGTTGGGGAGAGGGGACATCTGAAGCTTTCTTT.

This clone was counted only a few times. The J gene is TRBJ1-4, the V gene TRBV4-2; maybe TRBD1 (5 bases). Germline V gene lookup returns CDR1 LGHNA and CDR2 YNFKEQ. Trimming cost V 5 bases and J 0 bases, with 7 bases left between them. The CDR3 totals 14 residues. The CDR3 sequence is CASSKQATNEKLFF. The CDR3 DNA sequence: TGTGCCAGCAGCAAACAGGCAACTAATGAAAAACTGTTTTTT.

The J gene is TRBJ1-4, the V gene TRBV30; D is ambiguous. The CDR3 loop spans 11 amino acids. Per the germline V gene, CDR1 is GTSNPN and CDR2 is SVGIG (reference sequence). Trimming took off 2 bases at V and 11 bases at J, with 9 bases between the two ends. CDR3 in DNA: TGTGCCTGGAGTCTTCAGGATAAACTGTTTTTT. Its protein product is CAWSLQDKLFF.